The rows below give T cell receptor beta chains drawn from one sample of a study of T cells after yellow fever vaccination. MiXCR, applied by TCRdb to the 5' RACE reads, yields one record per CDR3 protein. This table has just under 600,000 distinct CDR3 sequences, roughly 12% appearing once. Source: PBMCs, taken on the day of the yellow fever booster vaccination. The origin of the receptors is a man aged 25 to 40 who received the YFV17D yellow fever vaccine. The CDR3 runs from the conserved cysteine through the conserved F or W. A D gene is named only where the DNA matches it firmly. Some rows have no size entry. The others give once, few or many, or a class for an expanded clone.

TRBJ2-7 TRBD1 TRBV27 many CASRTDRNYEQYF TGTGCCAGCAGGACGGACAGGAACTACGAGCAGTACTTC
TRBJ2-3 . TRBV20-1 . CSAKVRVRTDTQYF TGCAGTGCCAAGGTGCGGGTCCGCACAGATACGCAGTATTTT
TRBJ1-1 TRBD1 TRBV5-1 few CASSFTGVPATEAFF TGCGCCAGCAGCTTTACAGGGGTTCCCGCCACTGAAGCTTTCTTT
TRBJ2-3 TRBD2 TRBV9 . CASSVDGGRTDTQYF TGTGCCAGCAGCGTAGATGGCGGGAGAACAGATACGCAGTATTTT
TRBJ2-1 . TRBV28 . CASSSPSTPDLNEQFF TGTGCCAGCAGTTCACCCTCGACTCCAGATCTTAATGAGCAGTTCTTC
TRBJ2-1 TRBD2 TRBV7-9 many CASSSLAGVLDEQFF TGTGCCAGCAGCTCGCTAGCGGGAGTGTTGGATGAGCAGTTCTTC
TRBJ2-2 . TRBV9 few CASSPWTAGGELFF TGTGCCAGCAGCCCCTGGACTGCCGGCGGGGAGCTGTTTTTT
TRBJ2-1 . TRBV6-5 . CASSYRLGAYNEQFF TGTGCCAGCAGTTATCGGCTAGGGGCCTACAATGAGCAGTTCTTC
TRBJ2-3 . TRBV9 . CASSVSSITDTQYF TGTGCCAGCAGCGTTTCTAGCATCACAGATACGCAGTATTTT
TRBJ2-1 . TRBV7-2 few CASSSSAGNEQFF TGTGCCAGCAGCTCTTCGGCGGGGAATGAGCAGTTCTTC
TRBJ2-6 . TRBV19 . CASSIGGSAGANVLTF TGTGCCAGTAGTATAGGTGGTTCTGCTGGGGCCAACGTCCTGACTTTC
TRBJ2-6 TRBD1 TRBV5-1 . CASRGQGASIPGSGANVLTF TGCGCCAGCAGGGGACAGGGGGCTTCGATACCCGGCTCTGGGGCCAACGTCCTGACTTTC
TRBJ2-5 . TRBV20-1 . CSALGPVHNPQETQYF TGCAGTGCCTTGGGCCCAGTTCACAACCCCCAAGAGACCCAGTACTTC
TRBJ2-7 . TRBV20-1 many CSARDPSSEAYEQYF TGCAGTGCTAGAGACCCCTCTAGCGAGGCCTACGAGCAGTACTTC
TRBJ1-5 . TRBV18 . CASSPDSSTNQPQHF TGTGCCAGCTCACCTGACTCCTCGACCAATCAGCCCCAGCATTTT
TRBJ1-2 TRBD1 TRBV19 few CASTIEEGAFAWGYTF TGTGCCAGTACCATAGAAGAGGGGGCCTTTGCCTGGGGCTACACCTTC
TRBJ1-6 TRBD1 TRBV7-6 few CASSLAHGQGSGSPLHF TGTGCCAGCAGCTTAGCCCACGGACAGGGGTCAGGCTCACCCCTCCACTTT
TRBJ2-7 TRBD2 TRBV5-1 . CASSLAQRESYEQYF TGTGCCAGCAGCTTGGCCCAGCGGGAGAGCTACGAGCAGTACTTC
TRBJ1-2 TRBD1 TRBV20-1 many CSARNLPGGQDGYTF TGCAGTGCTAGGAACCTGCCAGGGGGTCAAGATGGCTACACCTTC
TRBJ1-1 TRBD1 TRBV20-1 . CSASRTGGANTEAFF TGCAGTGCTAGCAGGACAGGGGGGGCGAACACTGAAGCTTTCTTT
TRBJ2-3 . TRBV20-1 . CSARETSAPIKAQYF TGCAGTGCTAGAGAAACATCCGCCCCCATAAAGGCGCAGTATTTT
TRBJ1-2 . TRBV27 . CASSLDINYGYTF TGTGCCAGCAGTTTAGATATAAACTATGGCTACACCTTC
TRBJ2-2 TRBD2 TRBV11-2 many CASSLVRVSGSPGELFF TGTGCCAGCAGCTTAGTTCGGGTTAGCGGGAGCCCCGGGGAGCTGTTTTTT
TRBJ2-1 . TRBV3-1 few CASSQPLRDLKQFF TGTGCCAGCAGCCAACCTCTCAGGGATCTTAAGCAGTTCTTC
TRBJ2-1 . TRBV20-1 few CSARVGGPSSYNEQFF TGCAGTGCTAGAGTCGGAGGGCCCAGCTCCTACAATGAGCAGTTCTTC
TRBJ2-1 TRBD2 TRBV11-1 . CASSLGSGTSILF TGTGCCAGCAGCTTAGGAAGTGGGACTAGCATACTCTTC
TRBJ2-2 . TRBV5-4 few CASKRVSAGELFF TGTGCCAGCAAAAGGGTTTCAGCCGGGGAGCTGTTTTTT
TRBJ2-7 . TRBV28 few CASTGWQGYEQYF TGTGCCAGCACCGGATGGCAGGGCTACGAGCAGTACTTC
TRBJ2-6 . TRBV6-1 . CASKGAGANVLTF TGTGCCAGCAAGGGGGCTGGGGCCAACGTCCTGACTTTC
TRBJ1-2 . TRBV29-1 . CSVDIGGAGYTF TGCAGCGTTGATATTGGTGGGGCCGGCTACACCTTC
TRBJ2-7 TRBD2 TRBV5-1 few CASSKGTSGSGAYEQYF TGCGCCAGCAGCAAGGGGACTAGCGGGAGTGGCGCTTACGAGCAGTACTTC
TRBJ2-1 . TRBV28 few CASARNNEQFF TGTGCCAGCGCCAGGAACAATGAGCAGTTCTTC
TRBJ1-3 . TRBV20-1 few CSAVQGATGNTIYF TGCAGTGCGGTACAGGGAGCTACTGGAAACACCATATATTTT
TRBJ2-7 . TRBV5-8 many CASSLDRGDYEQYF TGTGCCAGCAGCTTGGACCGGGGAGACTACGAGCAGTACTTC
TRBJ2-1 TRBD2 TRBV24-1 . CATSEIFGGEQFF TGTGCCACCAGTGAGATCTTCGGGGGGGAGCAGTTCTTC
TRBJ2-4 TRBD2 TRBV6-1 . CASSQGGVIDKNIQYF TGTGCCAGCAGTCAGGGAGGGGTGATAGACAAAAACATTCAGTACTTC
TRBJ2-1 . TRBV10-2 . CASSDPSGTRVGEQFF TGCGCCAGCAGTGATCCTTCCGGGACCAGGGTGGGTGAGCAGTTCTTC
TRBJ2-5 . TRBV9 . CASSVGQGLLQTQYF TGTGCCAGCAGCGTCGGACAGGGACTACTACAGACCCAGTACTTC
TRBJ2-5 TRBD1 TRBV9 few CASSISGTEKETQYF TGTGCCAGCAGCATCTCCGGGACAGAGAAAGAGACCCAGTACTTC
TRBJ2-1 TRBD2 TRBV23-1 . CASSPLSGTSVHNEQFF TGCGCCAGCAGCCCGCTCTCCGGGACTAGTGTGCACAATGAGCAGTTCTTC
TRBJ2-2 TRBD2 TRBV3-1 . CASSPFLAGTGELFF TGTGCCAGCAGCCCCTTCTTAGCGGGGACCGGGGAGCTGTTTTTT
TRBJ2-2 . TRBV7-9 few CASSVSRSNTGELFF TGTGCCAGCAGCGTTAGCAGGTCGAACACCGGGGAGCTGTTTTTT
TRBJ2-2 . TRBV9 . CASSAHGNDPGELFF TGTGCCAGCAGCGCCCACGGAAATGATCCCGGGGAGCTGTTTTTT
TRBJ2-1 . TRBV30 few CAWSYASSLQFF TGTGCCTGGAGTTACGCTAGCTCCTTGCAGTTCTTC
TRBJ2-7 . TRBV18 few CASSPPTIYEQYF TGTGCCAGCTCACCACCGACGATCTACGAGCAGTACTTC
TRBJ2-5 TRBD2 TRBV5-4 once CASTRELAGGETQYF TGTGCCAGCACCCGGGAACTAGCGGGAGGAGAGACCCAGTACTTC
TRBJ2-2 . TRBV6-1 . CASTWTGGAGELFF TGTGCCAGCACGTGGACAGGCGGGGCCGGGGAGCTGTTTTTT
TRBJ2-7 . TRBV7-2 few CASSPPTGYEQYF TGTGCCAGCAGCCCCCCGACGGGCTACGAGCAGTACTTC
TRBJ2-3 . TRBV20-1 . CSARDWRGHTDTQYF TGCAGTGCTAGAGATTGGCGGGGACACACAGATACGCAGTATTTT
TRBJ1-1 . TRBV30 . CAGSWGMNTEAFF TGTGCCGGCAGCTGGGGAATGAACACTGAAGCTTTCTTT
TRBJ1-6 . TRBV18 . CASSRGFSYNSPLHF TGTGCCAGCTCACGGGGATTCTCCTATAATTCACCCCTCCACTTT
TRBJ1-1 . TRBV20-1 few CSARDPAWGGPNTEAFF TGCAGTGCTAGAGACCCGGCGTGGGGGGGGCCGAACACTGAAGCTTTCTTT
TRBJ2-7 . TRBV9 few CASSGGAQGTYEQYF TGTGCCAGCAGCGGTGGAGCCCAGGGGACCTACGAGCAGTACTTC